This T cell receptor (beta chain) stems from a study of T cells in localized non-small cell lung cancer. With regard to this clone: Its antigen is still unknown.

The CDR3 has 15 amino acids. The J segment lost 7 bases and the V segment lost 4 bases, leaving 11 bases of the junction unmatched. CDR1 is SGDLS and CDR2 is YYNGEE in the germline V gene. TCRdb's copy holds only in-frame clones and misses some; the assay was immunoSEQ multiplex PCR. The sample records around 8,000 clones, just over 90% being singletons. Study-wide points: Uninvolved adjacent lung showed higher T cell clonality than tumor. A median 57 of the top 100 tumor clones appeared in adjacent lung. Higher blood T cell density went with longer overall survival. Only one tumor region went through sequencing, so heterogeneity may still be there.

Specimen: peripheral blood mononuclear cells, collected before any cancer treatment. The TCR originated in a male donor aged 60 or over with stage II lung adenocarcinoma. The rearrangement uses TRBV9 and TRBJ2-1, with 7 positions matching TRBD1. In DNA, the CDR3 is TGTGCCAGCAGCATCCACGAGACAGGGAAAAATGAGCAGTTCTTC. Amino acids: CASSIHETGKNEQFF.